The 31 T cell receptor beta chains in this list originate from one sample, sequenced in a study of OX40 agonist ivuxolimab in advanced cancers. Sequencing used immunoSEQ multiplex PCR; TCRdb keeps in-frame clones, though not all of them. The sample carries about 70,000 clones, about 90% recorded once. The sequencing here drew on CD4+ or CD8+ T cells sorted from blood, taken in a trial of the OX40 agonist ivuxolimab. These receptor sequences come from an adult with an advanced solid tumor such as melanoma, head and neck, liver or kidney cancer.

This chain uses TRBV28 with TRBJ2-7; D gene unclear. Germline CDR1 reads MDHEN; CDR2 reads SYDVKM. The V and J ends lost 6 bases and 2 bases respectively, with 17 bases between them. The CDR3 runs to 15 residues. CDR3 residues: CASSPPERRTYEQYF. The CDR3 DNA reads TGTGCCAGCAGCCCCCCCGAGAGAAGAACCTACGAGCAGTACTTC. The full variable domain, rest sourced from reference TRBV28 and TRBJ2-7, is DVKVTQSSRYLVKRTGEKVFLECVQDMDHENMFWYRQDPGLGLRLIYFSYDVKMKEKGDIPEGYSVSREKKERFSLILESASTNQTSMYLCASSPPERRTYEQYFGPGTRLTVT.

The chain joins TRBV29-1 to TRBJ2-1; TRBD1 aligns across 10 bases. From germline, CDR1 is SQVTM and CDR2 ANQGSEA. The CDR3 covers 12 residues. V gave up 5 bases and J gave up 9 bases; unmatched junction bases: 4. CDR3 DNA sequence: TGCAGCGTTCCGACAGGGGGCAGTGAGCAGTTCTTC. The encoded protein is CSVPTGGSEQFF.

The chain joins TRBV10-1 to TRBJ2-2; tentative D call: TRBD1 (6 bases). Germline values: CDR1 WNHNN, CDR2 SYGVQD (reference sequence). V lost 7 bases and J lost 1, with 7 bases in between. This CDR3 is built from 13 residues. The CDR3 protein is CASKQGNTGELFF. DNA of the CDR3: TGCGCCAGCAAACAGGGGAACACCGGGGAGCTGTTTTTT.

V gene TRBV5-1 combines with J gene TRBJ1-1, with TRBD1 as a possible D gene (6 bases). In germline, CDR1 is SGHRS, CDR2 YFSETQ. V was cut by 1 base and J by 5 bases, with 15 bases left in between. CDR3 length equals 15 residues. The CDR3, as DNA: TGCGCCAGCAGCTTGTCTGGGGGGGCGCCGACTGAAGCTTTCTTT. It codes for CASSLSGGAPTEAFF. The full variable domain, in which reference TRBV5-1 and TRBJ1-1 provide the parts outside the CDR3, is KAGVTQTPRYLIKTRGQQVTLSCSPISGHRSVSWYQQTPGQGLQFLFEYFSETQRNKGNFPGRFSGRQFSNSRSEMNVSTLELGDSALYLCASSLSGGAPTEAFFGQGTRLTVV.

The rearrangement uses TRBV10-3 and TRBJ2-7; the match to TRBD2 covers 7 bases. Germline CDR1 and CDR2: ENHRY and SYGVKD. The V segment lost 8 bases and the J segment 1 base; nucleotides outside the gene matches: 5. CDR3 length: 13 residues. The CDR3 protein is CAIGAGESYEQYF. The CDR3 DNA is TGTGCCATCGGGGCGGGAGAATCCTACGAGCAGTACTTC.

This clone was observed a single time. The chain couples TRBV7-8 to TRBJ2-4; no firm D call. Trimming cost V 0 bases and J 1 base, with 10 bases left between them. Germline assignment: CDR1 SGHVS and CDR2 FQNEAQ. The CDR3 has 16 amino acids. As DNA, the CDR3 is TGTGCCAGCAGCTTAGCGAAGGGTACGGCCAAAAACATTCAGTACTTC. Encoded protein: CASSLAKGTAKNIQYF.

The chain recombines TRBV14 with TRBJ1-1, with D tentatively TRBD1 (5 bases). Germline V CDR1 and CDR2: SGHDN, FVKESK. Trimming stripped 10 bases from V and 1 base from J, with 13 bases between. The CDR3 sequence is 13 residues long. The CDR3 sequence: CATKTVSNTEAFF. Written as DNA, the CDR3 is TGTGCCACCAAGACAGTGTCGAACACTGAAGCTTTCTTT.

The rearrangement uses TRBV7-7 and TRBJ2-2, with D perhaps given as TRBD1 or TRBD2 (5 bases each). V was clipped by 11 bases and J by 1 base, with 8 bases between them. CDR1 and CDR2 (germline): SSHAT, FNYEAQ (reference sequence). CDR3 length: 12 amino acids. DNA for the CDR3: TGTGCCGGGGGACGGAACACCGGGGAGCTGTTTTTT. Protein: CAGGRNTGELFF.

J is TRBJ2-3 and V is TRBV18, with a possible D match to TRBD2 (6 bases). The CDR3 runs 15 residues. V was pared by 4 bases and J by 4 bases, with 15 bases between. The V gene's germline CDR1 is KGHSH and CDR2 LQKENI. The CDR3 region is CASSLWDRGSDTQYF. The CDR3 DNA sequence: TGTGCCAGCTCACTATGGGACCGGGGGTCAGATACGCAGTATTTT.

J is TRBJ1-3 and V is TRBV28, with a possible D match to TRBD1 (6 bases). Germline V gene sequence: CDR1 MDHEN, CDR2 SYDVKM. V lost 3 bases, J lost 4 bases, and 16 bases lay in between. The CDR3 is made up of 16 amino acids. The CDR3 reads CASSLRDTLRGNTIYF. The CDR3 nucleotides are TGTGCCAGCAGTTTGCGGGACACCTTACGGGGAAACACCATATATTTT.

CDR3: CASSPTGLETQYF. CDR3 in DNA: TGTGCCAGCAGTCCGACAGGGTTGGAGACCCAGTACTTC. This chain uses TRBV27 with TRBJ2-5, with 7 bases matching TRBD1. The CDR3 loop spans 13 amino acids. Germline CDR1 reads MNHEY; CDR2 reads SMNVEV (reference sequence). J lost 5 bases, V lost 5 bases, and 5 bases had no gene match.

This chain uses TRBV6-1 with TRBJ2-5; unclear D gene. Trimming removed 2 bases at V and 3 bases at J, with 4 bases between. The CDR3 sequence is 12 residues long. The germline V gene has CDR1 MNHNS and CDR2 SASEGT. The CDR3 here is CASSEHKETQYF. The DNA for the CDR3 is TGTGCCAGCAGTGAACACAAAGAGACCCAGTACTTC.

The V call is TRBV27, the J call TRBJ1-6; 9 bases align to TRBD1. V trimming: 4 bases; J trimming: 7 bases; junction bases outside the gene matches: 8. This CDR3 is built from 16 residues. Germline CDR1 reads MNHEY; CDR2 reads SMNVEV (reference sequence). The CDR3 region is CASSSAQGARNSPLHF. The CDR3 DNA reads TGTGCCAGCAGTTCAGCACAGGGGGCGCGGAATTCACCCCTCCACTTT.

A single count supports this clone. The chain carries TRBV5-5 and TRBJ1-2; D call uncertain. Germline values: CDR1 SGHKS, CDR2 YYEKEE (reference sequence). The V end was cut by 4 bases, the J end by 4 bases, with 17 bases between. The CDR3 contains 15 residues. CDR3 region: CASSPATQAFYGYTF. CDR3 coding DNA: TGTGCCAGCAGCCCGGCCACCCAAGCGTTCTATGGCTACACCTTC.

The rearrangement joins TRBV25-1 to TRBJ2-7; D is tentatively TRBD1 or TRBD2 (6 bases each). The CDR3 spans 15 residues. CDR1 is MGHDK, CDR2 SYGVNS, per germline. V lost 0 bases and J 0 bases, leaving 9 bases between the germline ends. The CDR3 loop is CASSEYEGGSYEQYF. CDR3 DNA: TGTGCCAGCAGTGAATATGAGGGGGGCTCCTACGAGCAGTACTTC.

The gene calls are TRBV28 and TRBJ1-5, with D possibly being TRBD1 (5 bases). Trimming shortened V by 4 bases and J by 6 bases, and 16 bases separated the two germline ends. Germline V gives CDR1 MDHEN, CDR2 SYDVKM. The CDR3 contains 15 residues. The CDR3 is CASSYWDPRGQPQHF. DNA of the CDR3: TGTGCCAGCAGTTACTGGGACCCCCGGGGTCAGCCCCAGCATTTT.

The V gene is TRBV28, the J gene TRBJ2-7, with D perhaps matching TRBD1 or TRBD2 (6 bases each). The V end lost 9 bases, the J end lost 2 bases, and 14 bases lay between the germline ends. The CDR3 loop spans 13 amino acids. The germline V gene encodes CDR1 MDHEN and CDR2 SYDVKM. CDR3 amino acids: CASKGGGPYEQYF. Here the CDR3 DNA reads TGTGCCAGTAAGGGGGGAGGCCCCTACGAGCAGTACTTC.

The chain uses TRBV11-3 and TRBJ2-5, with a tentative D call TRBD2 (6 bases). V was shortened by 1 base and J by 5 bases, with 14 bases between the two germline ends. Per germline, CDR1 SGHNT and CDR2 YENEEA. The CDR3 sequence is 15 residues long. Written as DNA, the CDR3 is TGTGCCAGCAGCTTAGGCGTTGGGACTCAGGAGACCCAGTACTTC. Translating it yields CASSLGVGTQETQYF.

The chain couples TRBV11-3 to TRBJ2-7; D not certain. Germline lookup yields CDR1 SGHNT and CDR2 YENEEA. V gave up 5 bases and J gave up 3 bases, with 8 bases separating them. The CDR3 has 12 residues. CDR3 in amino acids: CASSAFNYEQYF. The CDR3 coding sequence is TGTGCCAGCAGCGCCTTTAACTACGAGCAGTACTTC.

The genes are TRBV27 and TRBJ1-1; D possibly corresponds to TRBD1 (6 bases). The germline V gene encodes CDR1 MNHEY and CDR2 SMNVEV (reference sequence). The CDR3 extends over 15 amino acids. Trimming removed 3 bases at V and 0 bases at J, with 11 bases between. This CDR3 is CASSLQGRVNTEAFF. CDR3 in DNA: TGTGCCAGCAGTTTGCAGGGGAGGGTGAACACTGAAGCTTTCTTT.

The chain joins TRBV5-1 to TRBJ2-1; D uncertain. With 6 bases removed from V and 1 base from J, the gap between germline ends came to 20 bases. The length of the CDR3 is 17 residues. The V gene's germline CDR1 is SGHRS and CDR2 YFSETQ. DNA of the CDR3: TGCGCCAGCACCGTCGTCGCGACTCCCTCTTCCTACAATGAGCAGTTCTTC. Translation: CASTVVATPSSYNEQFF.

This chain joins TRBV28 and TRBJ1-5; D not certain. From germline, CDR1 is MDHEN and CDR2 SYDVKM. The CDR3 covers 13 residues. The V and J ends lost 4 bases and 3 bases respectively, with 7 bases between them. Here the CDR3 DNA reads TGTGCCAGCAGTTCCCTGATCAATCAGCCCCAGCATTTT. Encoded protein: CASSSLINQPQHF.

This clone was seen once. The chain's CDR3 is CASSLAPGISQPQHF. Here the CDR3 DNA reads TGTGCCAGCAGCTTAGCGCCAGGGATAAGTCAGCCCCAGCATTTT. This chain uses TRBV7-2 with TRBJ1-5; D is possibly TRBD1 (5 bases). Looked up from germline, CDR1 is SGHTA and CDR2 is FQGNSA. V was trimmed by 0 bases and J by 6 bases, leaving 12 bases between them. This CDR3 comprises 15 residues. The full variable domain, rest sourced from reference TRBV7-2 and TRBJ1-5, is GAGVSQSPSNKVTEKGKDVELRCDPISGHTALYWYRQSLGQGLEFLIYFQGNSAPDKSGLPSDRFSAERTGGSVSTLTIQRTQQEDSAVYLCASSLAPGISQPQHFGDGTRLSIL.

This rearrangement joins TRBV5-1 to TRBJ1-3, with 8 bases aligning to TRBD1. The CDR3 covers 15 residues. Germline V gene data show CDR1 as SGHRS and CDR2 as YFSETQ. After removal of 2 bases from V and 0 bases from J, the junction contained 1 base not matched to a gene. CDR3 region: CASSLGTGSGNTIYF. CDR3 in DNA: TGCGCCAGCAGCTTAGGGACAGGCTCTGGAAACACCATATATTTT.

The V gene is TRBV28, the J gene TRBJ2-7; a possible D gene is TRBD2 (5 bases). V dropped 3 bases and J dropped 2 bases, with 8 bases sitting between them. From germline, CDR1 is MDHEN and CDR2 SYDVKM. The CDR3 totals 13 residues. CDR3 DNA: TGTGCCAGCAGTTTCGGGGTCGCCTACGAGCAGTACTTC. As protein: CASSFGVAYEQYF.

The V call is TRBV5-1, the J call TRBJ1-2; a possible D gene is TRBD1 (6 bases). Deletions cut 4 bases from V and 6 bases from J, with 16 bases between. The CDR3 consists of 14 residues. Germline CDR1 SGHRS, CDR2 YFSETQ. The CDR3 loop reads CASSRQEPLDGYTF. DNA of the CDR3: TGCGCCAGCAGCAGACAGGAGCCCCTCGATGGCTACACCTTC. Full variable domain (missing parts from reference TRBV5-1 and TRBJ1-2): KAGVTQTPRYLIKTRGQQVTLSCSPISGHRSVSWYQQTPGQGLQFLFEYFSETQRNKGNFPGRFSGRQFSNSRSEMNVSTLELGDSALYLCASSRQEPLDGYTFGSGTRLTVV.

The genes are TRBV6-5 and TRBJ2-7; 9 positions agree with TRBD1. CDR1 is MNHEY, CDR2 SVGAGI, per germline. V trimming: 2 bases; J trimming: 6 bases; junction bases outside the gene matches: 5. This CDR3 is built from 14 residues. In DNA form, the CDR3 reads TGTGCCAGCAGTTACACGAACAGGGGGCGCGAGCAGTACTTC. This codes for CASSYTNRGREQYF.

Only a few counts were recorded for this clone. V and J are TRBV19 and TRBJ1-5; D not certain. Germline values: CDR1 LNHDA, CDR2 SQIVND (reference sequence). V gave up 7 bases and J gave up 7 bases, with 14 bases separating them. The CDR3 runs 13 residues. In nucleotides, the CDR3 is TGTGCCAGTACTGGTCGGGTCGCGCAGCCCCAGCATTTT. It encodes CASTGRVAQPQHF.

The rearrangement uses TRBV6-6 and TRBJ2-7, with a weak D call TRBD2 (6 bases). The CDR3 has 15 amino acids. Germline loops: CDR1 MNHNY, CDR2 SVGAGI (reference sequence). V shed 9 bases and J shed 4 bases, with 22 bases lying between them. The DNA of the CDR3 is TGTGCCAGACCCAGTAAGGAGGGGAGAATATACGAGCAGTACTTC. Protein: CARPSKEGRIYEQYF.

This clone appeared once. This CDR3 reads CASTVSADNQPQHF. The CDR3 nucleotides are TGTGCCAGCACCGTCTCCGCAGACAATCAGCCCCAGCATTTT. The rearrangement links TRBV28 to TRBJ1-5; D is uncertain. With 7 bases removed from V and 3 bases from J, the gap between germline ends came to 13 bases. The germline V gene encodes CDR1 MDHEN and CDR2 SYDVKM. This CDR3 has 14 residues.

The genes are TRBV28 and TRBJ2-2; no clear D. This CDR3 is 16 amino acids long. CDR1 is MDHEN and CDR2 is SYDVKM in the germline V gene. V was shortened by 3 bases and J by 7 bases, with 18 bases between the two germline ends. CDR3 sequence: CASSFSDRSLVGELFF. CDR3 bases: TGTGCCAGCAGTTTCTCGGACCGCTCACTGGTCGGGGAGCTGTTTTTT.